This passage covers 5 T cell receptor beta chains from one sample sequenced in a study of T cell responses to AZD1222 COVID-19 vaccine. Only in-frame clones appear in the TCRdb table, and some are missing; sequencing was by immunoSEQ multiplex PCR. The sample has around 130,000 clones; roughly 88% are singletons. The sequencing here drew on peripheral blood, taken on day 0 of AZD1222 vaccination. The receptors stem from an adult in good health.

This sequence joins TRBV3-1 (or the pseudogene TRBV3-2) and TRBJ2-5, with TRBD1 matching over 8 bases. This CDR3 region has 14 residues. Germline V gene data show CDR1 as LGHDT and CDR2 as YNNKEL (reference sequence). V trimming: 3 bases; J trimming: 4 bases; junction bases outside the gene matches: 4. The CDR3 loop reads CASSHGQGGETQYF. In DNA, the CDR3 is TGTGCCAGCAGCCATGGACAGGGAGGAGAGACCCAGTACTTC.

This clone was counted once. The chain recombines TRBV11-2 with TRBJ2-5; D possibly corresponds to TRBD2 (5 bases). Trimming left V 6 bases short and J 5 bases short, with 16 bases between. The germline gives CDR1 SGHAT, CDR2 FQNNGV. The length of the CDR3 is 14 residues. The CDR3 DNA follows: TGTGCCAGCAGAGTAGGGCAGCCGGGGGAGACCCAGTACTTC. It yields the protein CASRVGQPGETQYF.

This clone was picked up a small number of times. The chain has TRBV5-5 and TRBJ1-5; TRBD1 agrees at 9 bases. The CDR3 loop spans 18 amino acids. V trimming: 4 bases; J trimming: 4 bases; junction bases outside the gene matches: 15. Germline loops: CDR1 SGHKS, CDR2 YYEKEE (reference sequence). The chain's CDR3 is CASSPTFRDRVLNQPQHF. The CDR3 nucleotides are TGTGCCAGCAGCCCGACTTTCAGGGACAGGGTTCTTAATCAGCCCCAGCATTTT.

The chain carries TRBV14 and TRBJ1-1, with D possibly TRBD1 on 6 matching bases. The CDR3 consists of 13 residues. Trimming took off 0 bases at V and 8 bases at J, with 10 bases between the two ends. Germline V CDR1 and CDR2: SGHDN, FVKESK. The DNA of the CDR3 is TGTGCCAGCAGCCAAGAGCTGGGGGGCGAAGCTTTCTTT. Translating gives CASSQELGGEAFF.

The V and J genes are TRBV9 and TRBJ1-3; 9 bases fit TRBD1. The V gene end was trimmed by 4 bases and the J gene end by 4 bases; junction bases not matched to a gene: 9. This CDR3 is built from 16 residues. The germline gives CDR1 SGDLS, CDR2 YYNGEE. CDR3 bases: TGTGCCAGCAGCACTAAAACAGGGGGCTGGGGAAACACCATATATTTT. Translating gives CASSTKTGGWGNTIYF.